Below are 13 T cell receptor beta chains sequenced from a single sample in a study of Ad26.COV2.S vaccination and SARS-CoV-2 variants. As to treatment: about 20 received Ad26.COV2.S at low or high dose, single or two shots; roughly 5 received placebo; per-sample allocation not given. Day 63 after the first injection of vaccine or placebo was the sampling time. Here immunoSEQ multiplex PCR was the method, and the copy in TCRdb shows in-frame clones only, minus some. This table holds about 350,000 clones, 85% found once. Sequencing used peripheral blood, obtained in a trial of Ad26.COV2.S vaccine versus placebo. These receptors came from a person between 18 and 60 years old who received the Ad26.COV2.S COVID-19 vaccine or a placebo.

The rearrangement uses TRBV10-1 and TRBJ2-3; D remains ambiguous. The V and J ends lost 0 bases and 6 bases respectively, with 7 bases between them. The CDR3 totals 13 residues. In germline, CDR1 is WNHNN, CDR2 SYGVQD (reference sequence). The CDR3 DNA sequence: TGCGCCAGCAGTGAGTCTAAGAGCGATACGCAGTATTTT. This codes for CASSESKSDTQYF.

This clone was picked up one time. The CDR3 DNA follows: TGCGCCAGCAGCTTGGACAGGGGGCTTGATGGCTACACCTTC. Its translation: CASSLDRGLDGYTF. The V and J genes are TRBV5-1 and TRBJ1-2, with 9 bases identical to TRBD1. The germline V gene encodes CDR1 SGHRS and CDR2 YFSETQ. J lost 6 bases, V lost 0 bases, and 3 bases had no gene match. This CDR3 spans 14 amino acids.

The table lists this clone with a few counts. This sequence joins TRBV6-1 and TRBJ1-1; D unresolved. The CDR3 sequence is 12 residues long. V gave up 5 bases and J gave up 10 bases, with 14 bases separating them. The germline gives CDR1 MNHNS, CDR2 SASEGT. The CDR3 DNA follows: TGTGCCAGCAGTCCCCGGGAGGAAGGAGCTTTCTTT. As protein: CASSPREEGAFF.

The V and J genes are TRBV5-1 and TRBJ2-3, with 7 bases fitting TRBD2. After removal of 5 bases from V and 2 bases from J, the junction contained 8 bases not matched to a gene. This CDR3 has 15 amino acids. Germline CDR1 reads SGHRS; CDR2 reads YFSETQ. CDR3 sequence (DNA): TGCGCCAGCAGTGGGAGCGGGAAATACACAGATACGCAGTATTTT. Translating it yields CASSGSGKYTDTQYF.

The V and J genes are TRBV4-1 and TRBJ1-5; TRBD1 aligns across 10 bases. The CDR3 contains 16 residues. Germline loops: CDR1 MGHRA, CDR2 YSYEKL. Germline trimming cut 3 bases from V and 7 bases from J; bases unmatched to any gene: 9. This chain's CDR3 is CASSHDGQGVLQPQHF. Written as DNA, the CDR3 is TGCGCCAGCAGCCACGACGGACAGGGGGTTTTACAGCCCCAGCATTTT.

This clone was recorded a few times. This chain uses TRBV10-3 with TRBJ2-3, with D uncertain. V lost 2 bases to trimming and J lost 4 bases, with 4 bases between them. The CDR3 is 12 amino acids. CDR1 ENHRY and CDR2 SYGVKD come from the germline V gene. CDR3 in amino acids: CAISEGPDTQYF. The CDR3 DNA is TGTGCCATCAGTGAGGGGCCAGATACGCAGTATTTT.

The V and J genes are TRBV4-3 and TRBJ2-7, with 12 bases aligning to TRBD2. In germline, CDR1 is LGHNA, CDR2 YSLEER. The CDR3 extends over 18 amino acids. The V segment lost 5 bases and the J segment 7 bases; nucleotides outside the gene matches: 18. CDR3 sequence (DNA): TGCGCCAGCAGCGTAGGGCTAGCGGGAGGGCCCGATGGGGAGGAGCAGTACTTC. Translated: CASSVGLAGGPDGEEQYF.

The chain is built from TRBV6-6 and TRBJ2-7; unclear D gene. This CDR3 is built from 14 residues. With 0 bases removed from V and 0 bases from J, the gap between germline ends came to 6 bases. Germline lookup yields CDR1 MNHNY and CDR2 SVGAGI (reference sequence). CDR3 nucleotides: TGTGCCAGCAGTTACTCGGGCAGCTCCTACGAGCAGTACTTC. This codes for CASSYSGSSYEQYF.

The rearrangement uses TRBV7-2 and TRBJ2-3; TRBD2 might be the D (5 bases). CDR1 SGHTA and CDR2 FQGNSA come from the germline V gene. The CDR3 totals 17 residues. Trimming cost V 3 bases and J 1 base, with 17 bases left between them. The CDR3 here is CASSFRLTRVGTDTQYF. The CDR3 DNA reads TGTGCCAGCAGCTTCCGACTCACTAGAGTTGGCACAGATACGCAGTATTTT.

The CDR3 here is CASSSQENEQFF. CDR3 bases: TGTGCCAGCAGTTCGCAGGAGAATGAGCAGTTCTTC. The rearrangement links TRBV28 to TRBJ2-1, with no clear D. Trimming shortened V by 4 bases and J by 7 bases, and 8 bases separated the two germline ends. Germline V gene data show CDR1 as MDHEN and CDR2 as SYDVKM. The CDR3 runs to 12 residues.

This clone showed up just once. The J gene is TRBJ2-5, the V gene TRBV14; the D gene is possibly TRBD2 (6 bases). In germline, CDR1 is SGHDN, CDR2 FVKESK. The germline V and J ends were trimmed by 0 bases and 4 bases, with 21 bases remaining between them. CDR3 size: 18 residues. For the CDR3, the DNA is TGTGCCAGCAGCCAAGAAGTTTTGCGGGGCGCCGCTCCAGAGACCCAGTACTTC. As protein: CASSQEVLRGAAPETQYF.

This chain connects TRBV5-8 to TRBJ2-7; TRBD1 is a possible D gene (5 bases). Germline CDR1 and CDR2: SGHTS and YDEGEE. V shed 6 bases and J shed 3 bases, with 16 bases lying between them. This CDR3 is 14 amino acids long. The CDR3 spells CASIIWGNIYEQYF. DNA for the CDR3: TGTGCCAGCATCATATGGGGCAACATCTACGAGCAGTACTTC. Together with reference TRBV5-8 and TRBJ2-7, the CDR3 gives the full variable domain: EAGVTQSPTHLIKTRGQQATLRCSPISGHTSVYWYQQALGLGLQFLLWYDEGEERNRGNFPPRFSGRQFPNYSSELNVNALELEDSALYLCASIIWGNIYEQYFGPGTRLTVT.

The rearrangement uses TRBV21-1 and TRBJ1-1. TRBV21-1 is deemed a pseudogene. This CDR3 spans 18 amino acids. CDR3 loop: CASSKGPIEFRSNEEAFF. The CDR3 DNA is TGTGCCAGCAGCAAAGGCCCAATTGAATTCAGGAGTAACGAAGAAGCTTTCTTT.